This T cell receptor beta chain emerged from a study of control samples from healthy donors and cancer patients. The germline CDR1 and CDR2 sequences are MDHEN and SYDVKM. V lost 4 bases to trimming and J lost 0 bases, with 9 bases between them. The CDR3 is made up of 15 amino acids. Libraries were prepared by immunoSEQ multiplex PCR; TCRdb keeps only in-frame clonotypes and omits some of them. The sample has roughly 180,000 clones, roughly 94% seen once. The rearrangement uses TRBV28 and TRBJ1-4; D is perhaps TRBD1 (5 bases). Material for sequencing was blood. This TCR derives from a woman aged 18 to 35 in good health. The CDR3 coding sequence is TGTGCCAGCAGTTCTCAGGGCGCAACTAATGAAAAACTGTTTTTT. It encodes CASSSQGATNEKLFF.